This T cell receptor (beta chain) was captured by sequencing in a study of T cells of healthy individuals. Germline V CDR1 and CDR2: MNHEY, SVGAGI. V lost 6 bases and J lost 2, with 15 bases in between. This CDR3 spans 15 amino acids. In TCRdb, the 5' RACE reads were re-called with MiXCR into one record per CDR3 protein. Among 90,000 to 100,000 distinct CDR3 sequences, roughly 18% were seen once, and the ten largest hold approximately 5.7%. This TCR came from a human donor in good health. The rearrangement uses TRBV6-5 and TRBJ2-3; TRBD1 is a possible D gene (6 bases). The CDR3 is CASSQQDRITDTQYF. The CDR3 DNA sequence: TGTGCCAGCAGCCAACAGGACAGAATCACAGATACGCAGTATTTT.